A selection of T cell receptor beta chains follows, all from one sample in a study of blood T cells in healthy people across ages. MiXCR was run by TCRdb on the 5' RACE reads, yielding one entry per CDR3 protein. The repertoire holds about a million distinct CDR3 sequences, with roughly half as singletons. The sequencing sample was made of blood. Receptor source: a woman aged 55-69 years in good health. The CDR3 runs from the conserved cysteine through the conserved F or W. The D gene is left open where the match is weak. Some rows have no size entry. The others give once, few or many, or a class for an expanded clone.

>TRBJ2-5|TRBV7-8|NA|NA
CASSLEAQGQETQYF
TGTGCCAGCAGCTTGGAGGCTCAGGGACAAGAGACCCAGTACTTC
>TRBJ1-1|TRBV12-3/TRBV12-4|few|TRBD1
CASQRTTTGLNTEAFF
TGTGCCAGCCAGAGGACCACGACAGGGCTGAACACTGAAGCTTTCTTT
>TRBJ2-2|TRBV27|NA|NA
CASSLSGIGELFF
TGTGCCAGCAGTTTATCGGGGATCGGGGAGCTGTTTTTT
>TRBJ2-1|TRBV15|NA|NA
CATSMGPEIYNEQFF
TGTGCCACCAGCATGGGCCCAGAGATCTACAATGAGCAGTTCTTC
>TRBJ1-4|TRBV27|NA|TRBD1
CASSATGTANEKLFF
TGTGCCAGCAGCGCGACCGGGACAGCTAATGAAAAACTGTTTTTT
>TRBJ1-2|TRBV24-1|NA|NA
CATSDWRGKNYGYTF
TGTGCCACCAGTGATTGGAGGGGTAAGAACTATGGCTACACCTTC
>TRBJ1-2|TRBV28|NA|NA
CASRKLQGGYTF
TGTGCCAGCAGGAAGCTACAGGGAGGCTACACCTTC
>TRBJ2-7|TRBV21-1|few|NA
CATSRQGAYEQYF
TGTGCCACCTCACGACAGGGGGCCTACGAGCAGTACTTC
>TRBJ2-7|TRBV4-1|few|NA
CASSPLDGSYEQYF
TGCGCCAGCAGCCCATTAGACGGGTCCTACGAGCAGTACTTC
>TRBJ2-5|TRBV20-1|few|TRBD2
CSARELRLAEETQYF
TGCAGTGCTAGAGAATTGAGACTAGCGGAAGAGACCCAGTACTTC
>TRBJ2-3|TRBV28|few|TRBD2
CASSSRTSSDTQYF
TGTGCCAGCAGTTCCCGGACTAGCTCAGATACGCAGTATTTT
>TRBJ1-2|TRBV20-1|NA|NA
CSARDMGYTF
TGCAGTGCTAGAGATATGGGCTACACCTTC
>TRBJ2-7|TRBV20-1|NA|NA
CSASEGNNEQYF
TGCAGTGCTAGTGAAGGCAACAATGAGCAGTACTTC
>TRBJ2-3|TRBV29-1|few|TRBD2
CSVDASGIKGTDTQYF
TGCAGCGTTGACGCTAGCGGGATTAAAGGCACAGATACGCAGTATTTT
>TRBJ2-5|TRBV4-1|NA|TRBD2
CASSQRLAGNQETQYF
TGCGCCAGCAGCCAGCGACTAGCGGGAAACCAAGAGACCCAGTACTTC
>TRBJ1-6|TRBV20-1|once|NA
CSAQSSYNSPLHF
TGCAGTGCTCAGAGCTCCTATAATTCACCCCTCCACTTT
>TRBJ2-7|TRBV2|few|NA
CASSVGVLYEQYF
TGTGCCAGCAGTGTAGGGGTACTTTACGAGCAGTACTTC
>TRBJ1-2|TRBV27|NA|TRBD1
CASSEQGGGYTF
TGTGCCAGCAGCGAACAGGGGGGAGGCTACACCTTC
>TRBJ2-1|TRBV20-1|NA|TRBD2
CSADQDLGGGPGEQFF
TGCAGTGCTGACCAAGATCTGGGGGGAGGGCCGGGTGAGCAGTTCTTC
>TRBJ2-5|TRBV12-3/TRBV12-4|NA|NA
CASSLNRMETQYF
TGTGCCAGCAGTTTAAACCGGATGGAGACCCAGTACTTC
>TRBJ2-5|TRBV25-1|few|NA
CASSVRVETQYF
TGTGCCAGCAGTGTGCGGGTGGAGACCCAGTACTTC
>TRBJ2-1|TRBV19|NA|NA
CASSMRGWNNEQFF
TGTGCCAGTAGTATGCGTGGGTGGAACAATGAGCAGTTCTTC
>TRBJ2-7|TRBV29-1|NA|NA
CSVAGRGHYEQYF
TGCAGCGTCGCCGGGAGGGGGCACTACGAGCAGTACTTC
>TRBJ2-1|TRBV12-3/TRBV12-4|NA|TRBD2
CASSRSRTGRTNNEQFF
TGTGCCAGCAGCCGAAGTCGGACCGGGAGGACTAACAATGAGCAGTTCTTC
>TRBJ2-7|TRBV24-1|NA|NA
CAVGPPGEQYF
TGTGCCGTCGGACCCCCTGGCGAGCAGTACTTC
>TRBJ2-1|TRBV27|NA|NA
CASSAHNGGHEQFF
TGTGCCAGCAGTGCCCACAATGGGGGCCATGAGCAGTTCTTC
>TRBJ2-3|TRBV20-1|NA|TRBD2
CSAPSGWDTQYF
TGCAGTGCCCCTAGCGGGTGGGATACGCAGTATTTT
>TRBJ1-2|TRBV6-4|few|NA
CASRPQGPDGYTF
TGTGCCAGCAGGCCCCAGGGTCCCGATGGCTACACCTTC
>TRBJ2-5|TRBV27|many|NA
CASSLGLRETQYF
TGTGCCAGCAGTTTAGGGCTCAGAGAGACCCAGTACTTC
>TRBJ2-1|TRBV7-2|NA|NA
CASTPGRLSSYNEQFF
TGTGCCAGTACCCCGGGTAGATTAAGCTCCTACAATGAGCAGTTCTTC
>TRBJ2-1|TRBV20-1|NA|TRBD2
CSALWTSGSHNEQFF
TGCAGTGCCTTGTGGACTAGCGGGAGCCACAATGAGCAGTTCTTC
>TRBJ2-1|TRBV20-1|NA|NA
CSASGESSYNEQFF
TGCAGTGCTAGTGGGGAAAGCTCCTACAATGAGCAGTTCTTC
>TRBJ2-6|TRBV5-5|NA|TRBD1
CASSVDRVRPGANVLTF
TGTGCCAGCAGCGTGGACAGGGTCCGACCTGGGGCCAACGTCCTGACTTTC
>TRBJ2-7|TRBV7-2|few|TRBD2
CASSRAGGAYEQYF
TGTGCCAGCAGCCGGGCCGGGGGGGCTTACGAGCAGTACTTC
>TRBJ2-3|TRBV6-6|NA|TRBD2
CASSKTSGRSDTQYF
TGTGCCAGCAGTAAGACTAGCGGGAGATCAGATACGCAGTATTTT
>TRBJ1-5|TRBV6-6|NA|NA
CASSAQENSNQPQHF
TGTGCCAGCAGTGCACAGGAAAATAGCAATCAGCCCCAGCATTTT
>TRBJ1-1|TRBV18|NA|NA
CASSPPSNREAFF
TGTGCCAGCTCACCACCGAGTAACAGAGAAGCTTTCTTT
>TRBJ1-1|TRBV20-1|NA|NA
CSATRAGFEAFF
TGCAGTGCAACCAGGGCGGGATTTGAAGCTTTCTTT
>TRBJ2-1|TRBV7-2|few|NA
CASSLVGGMAYNEQFF
TGTGCCAGCAGCTTAGTGGGCGGGATGGCCTACAATGAGCAGTTCTTC
>TRBJ2-5|TRBV29-1|few|TRBD1
CSVADRGWVQETQYF
TGCAGCGTCGCGGACAGGGGGTGGGTCCAAGAGACCCAGTACTTC
>TRBJ2-3|TRBV5-5|NA|TRBD2
CASSLAGLAGESSTDTQYF
TGTGCCAGCAGCTTGGCCGGTCTAGCGGGAGAATCTAGCACAGATACGCAGTATTTT
>TRBJ2-5|TRBV7-2|NA|NA
CASSLSVREETQYF
TGTGCCAGCAGCTTATCGGTCAGGGAGGAGACCCAGTACTTC
>TRBJ2-4|TRBV4-1|NA|TRBD1
CASSQTGGGIAKNIQYF
TGCGCCAGCAGCCAAACAGGGGGAGGAATAGCCAAAAACATTCAGTACTTC
>TRBJ2-7|TRBV28|NA|NA
CASTGGGRRVYEQYF
TGTGCCAGCACGGGGGGCGGGAGAAGAGTCTACGAGCAGTACTTC
>TRBJ2-7|TRBV4-1|NA|NA
CASSQGWGLAYYEQYF
TGCGCCAGCAGCCAAGGGTGGGGGCTAGCGTACTACGAGCAGTACTTC
>TRBJ2-1|TRBV10-3|NA|TRBD2
CAISALAGYNGQFF
TGTGCCATCAGTGCCCTAGCGGGGTACAATGGGCAGTTCTTC
>TRBJ1-4|TRBV2|once|NA
CASRVQGAGEKLFF
TGTGCCAGCAGAGTACAGGGTGCTGGGGAAAAACTGTTTTTT
>TRBJ2-3|TRBV7-2|NA|TRBD1
CASPQGTGVDTQYF
TGTGCCAGCCCTCAGGGGACAGGGGTGGATACGCAGTATTTT
>TRBJ2-1|TRBV10-3|few|NA
CAPLGNEQFF
TGTGCCCCCCTCGGAAATGAGCAGTTCTTC
>TRBJ2-3|TRBV13|NA|TRBD2
CVSIWAGVADTQYF
TGTGTCAGCATCTGGGCGGGAGTTGCAGATACGCAGTATTTT
>TRBJ2-5|TRBV2|once|TRBD2
CASSENGLAGDEQYF
TGTGCCAGCAGTGAAAACGGACTAGCGGGAGATGAGCAGTACTTC
>TRBJ2-7|TRBV18|NA|NA
CASSPLPGWKTYEQYF
TGTGCCAGCTCACCACTACCTGGATGGAAGACCTACGAGCAGTACTTC
>TRBJ2-4|TRBV9|few|NA
CASSAPGSKNIQYF
TGTGCCAGCAGCGCGCCAGGGTCGAAAAACATTCAGTACTTC
>TRBJ1-2|TRBV7-9|many|NA
CASSLDKTYGYTF
TGTGCCAGCAGCTTGGACAAGACTTATGGCTACACCTTC
>TRBJ2-7|TRBV6-6|NA|TRBD2
CASRDWGGISYEQYF
TGTGCCAGCAGAGATTGGGGGGGGATCTCCTACGAGCAGTACTTC
>TRBJ2-1|TRBV5-1|NA|TRBD2
CASSLSGGSEQFF
TGCGCCAGCAGCTTGTCGGGAGGATCTGAGCAGTTCTTC
>TRBJ1-2|TRBV20-1|NA|NA
CSGAGAGGYTF
TGCAGTGGAGCGGGAGCAGGTGGCTACACCTTC
>TRBJ1-2|TRBV7-8|NA|NA
CASSLARIEGDYGYTF
TGTGCCAGCAGCTTAGCGCGCATCGAAGGCGACTATGGCTACACCTTC
>TRBJ2-7|TRBV3-1|once|TRBD2
CASSPRLAIYNEQYF
TGTGCCAGCAGCCCCAGACTAGCGATCTACAATGAGCAGTACTTC
>TRBJ1-2|TRBV2|NA|TRBD1
CASSEEGAGANYGYTF
TGTGCCAGCAGTGAAGAGGGGGCAGGGGCTAACTATGGCTACACCTTC